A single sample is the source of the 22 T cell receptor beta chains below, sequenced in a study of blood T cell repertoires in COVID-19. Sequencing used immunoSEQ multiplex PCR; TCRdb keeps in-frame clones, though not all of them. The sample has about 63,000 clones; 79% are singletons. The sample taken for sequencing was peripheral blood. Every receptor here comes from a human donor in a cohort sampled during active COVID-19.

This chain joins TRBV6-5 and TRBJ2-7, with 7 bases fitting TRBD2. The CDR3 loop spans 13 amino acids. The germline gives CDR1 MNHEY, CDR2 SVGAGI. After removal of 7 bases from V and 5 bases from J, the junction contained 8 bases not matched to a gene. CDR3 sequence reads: CASMSGNAHEQYF. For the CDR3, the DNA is TGTGCCAGCATGAGCGGGAACGCACACGAGCAGTACTTC.

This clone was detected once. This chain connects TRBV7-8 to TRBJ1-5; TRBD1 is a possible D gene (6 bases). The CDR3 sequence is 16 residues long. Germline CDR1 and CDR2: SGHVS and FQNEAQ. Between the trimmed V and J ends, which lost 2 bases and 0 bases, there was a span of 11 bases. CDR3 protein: CASSLRDIASNQPQHF. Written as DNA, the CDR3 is TGTGCCAGCAGCTTACGGGACATTGCTAGCAATCAGCCCCAGCATTTT. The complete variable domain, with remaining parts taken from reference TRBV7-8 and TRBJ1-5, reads GAGVSQSPRYKVAKRGQDVALRCDPISGHVSLFWYQQALGQGPEFLTYFQNEAQLDKSGLPSDRFFAERPEGSVSTLKIQRTQQEDSAVYLCASSLRDIASNQPQHFGDGTRLSIL.

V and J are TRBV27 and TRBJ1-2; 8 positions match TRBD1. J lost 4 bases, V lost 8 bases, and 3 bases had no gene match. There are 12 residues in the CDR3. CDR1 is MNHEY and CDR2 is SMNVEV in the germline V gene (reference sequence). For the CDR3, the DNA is TGTGCCAGCCAGGGGGCAGGCTATGGCTACACCTTC. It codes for CASQGAGYGYTF.

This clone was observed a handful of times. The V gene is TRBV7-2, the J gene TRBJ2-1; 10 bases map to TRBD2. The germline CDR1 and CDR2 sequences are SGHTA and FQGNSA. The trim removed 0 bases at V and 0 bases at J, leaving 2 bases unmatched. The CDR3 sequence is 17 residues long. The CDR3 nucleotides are TGTGCCAGCAGCTTAGCGCCTAGCGGGAGCTCCTACAATGAGCAGTTCTTC. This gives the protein CASSLAPSGSSYNEQFF.

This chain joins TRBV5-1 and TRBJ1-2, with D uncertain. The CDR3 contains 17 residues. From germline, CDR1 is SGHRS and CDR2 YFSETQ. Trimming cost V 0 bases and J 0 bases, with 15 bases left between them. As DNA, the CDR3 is TGCGCCAGCAGCTTGGCCGGAGAGGGATACTCTAACTATGGCTACACCTTC. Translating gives CASSLAGEGYSNYGYTF.

This CDR3 is CASSYSREETQYF. DNA for the CDR3: TGTGCCAGCAGTTACTCGAGGGAAGAGACCCAGTACTTC. V gene TRBV6-2 or TRBV6-3 combines with J gene TRBJ2-5; D may be TRBD2 (5 bases). The germline V gene has CDR1 MNHEY and CDR2 SVGEGT. The germline V and J ends were trimmed by 0 bases and 3 bases, with 5 bases remaining between them. The CDR3 extends over 13 amino acids.

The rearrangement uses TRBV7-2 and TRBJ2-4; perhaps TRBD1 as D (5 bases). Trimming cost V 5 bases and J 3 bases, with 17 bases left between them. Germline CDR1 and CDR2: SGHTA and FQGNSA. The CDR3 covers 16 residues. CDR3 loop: CASSAGPRVVKNIQYF. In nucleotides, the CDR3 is TGTGCCAGCAGCGCAGGACCCAGGGTCGTCAAAAACATTCAGTACTTC.

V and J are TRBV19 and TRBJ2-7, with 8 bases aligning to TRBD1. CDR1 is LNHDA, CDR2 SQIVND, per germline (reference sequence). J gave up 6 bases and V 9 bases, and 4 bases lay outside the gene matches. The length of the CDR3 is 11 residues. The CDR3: CASGQGAEQYF. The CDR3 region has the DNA TGTGCCAGCGGACAGGGTGCCGAGCAGTACTTC.

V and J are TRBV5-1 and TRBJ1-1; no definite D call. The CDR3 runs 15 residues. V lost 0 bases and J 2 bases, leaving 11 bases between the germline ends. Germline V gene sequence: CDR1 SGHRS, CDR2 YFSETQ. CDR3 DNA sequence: TGCGCCAGCAGCTTGGGTTCGGGTGCTAACACTGAAGCTTTCTTT. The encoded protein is CASSLGSGANTEAFF.

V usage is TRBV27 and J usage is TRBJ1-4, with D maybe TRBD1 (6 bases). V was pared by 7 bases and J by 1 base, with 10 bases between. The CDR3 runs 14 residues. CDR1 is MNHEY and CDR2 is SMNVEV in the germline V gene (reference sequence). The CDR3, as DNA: TGTGCCAGCACCTTAGGGGGAACTAATGAAAAACTGTTTTTT. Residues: CASTLGGTNEKLFF.

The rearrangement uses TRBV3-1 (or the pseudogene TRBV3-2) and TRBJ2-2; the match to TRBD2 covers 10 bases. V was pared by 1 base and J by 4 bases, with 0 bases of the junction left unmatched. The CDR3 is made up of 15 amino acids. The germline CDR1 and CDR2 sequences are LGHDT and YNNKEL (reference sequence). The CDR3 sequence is CASSQVAGGTGELFF. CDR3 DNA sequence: TGTGCCAGCAGCCAAGTAGCGGGAGGCACCGGGGAGCTGTTTTTT.

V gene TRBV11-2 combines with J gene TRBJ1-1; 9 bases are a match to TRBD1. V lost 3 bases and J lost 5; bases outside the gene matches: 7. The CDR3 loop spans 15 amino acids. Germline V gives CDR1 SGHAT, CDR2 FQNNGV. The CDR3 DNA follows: TGTGCCAGCAGCTTTGACAGGGGGGCGAAAACTGAAGCTTTCTTT. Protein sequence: CASSFDRGAKTEAFF.

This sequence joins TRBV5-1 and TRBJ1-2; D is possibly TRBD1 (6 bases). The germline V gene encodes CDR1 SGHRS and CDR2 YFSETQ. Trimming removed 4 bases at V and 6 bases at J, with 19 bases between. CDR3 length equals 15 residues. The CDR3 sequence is CASSPGGQGMDGYTF. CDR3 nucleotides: TGCGCCAGCAGCCCAGGAGGCCAGGGGATGGATGGCTACACCTTC.

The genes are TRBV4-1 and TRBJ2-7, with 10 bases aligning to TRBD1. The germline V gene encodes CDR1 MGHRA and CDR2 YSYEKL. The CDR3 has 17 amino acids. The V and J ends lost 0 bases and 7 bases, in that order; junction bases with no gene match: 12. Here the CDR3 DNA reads TGCGCCAGCAGCCAAGATATTTTCTGGGACAGGGGTGGGGAGCAGTACTTC. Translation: CASSQDIFWDRGGEQYF.

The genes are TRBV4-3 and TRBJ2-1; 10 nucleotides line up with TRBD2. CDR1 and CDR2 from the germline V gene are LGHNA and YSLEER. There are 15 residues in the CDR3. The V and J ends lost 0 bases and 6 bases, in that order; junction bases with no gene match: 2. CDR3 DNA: TGCGCCAGCAGCCAAGAAAGGACTAGCGGCAATGAGCAGTTCTTC. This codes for CASSQERTSGNEQFF.

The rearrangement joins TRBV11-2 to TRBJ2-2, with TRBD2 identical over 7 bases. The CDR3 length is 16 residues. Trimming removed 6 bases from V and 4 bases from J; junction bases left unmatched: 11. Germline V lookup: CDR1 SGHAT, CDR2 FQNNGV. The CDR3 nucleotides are TGTGCCAGCAGGGGACCAAGGCTAGCGGCCACCGGGGAGCTGTTTTTT. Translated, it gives CASRGPRLAATGELFF.

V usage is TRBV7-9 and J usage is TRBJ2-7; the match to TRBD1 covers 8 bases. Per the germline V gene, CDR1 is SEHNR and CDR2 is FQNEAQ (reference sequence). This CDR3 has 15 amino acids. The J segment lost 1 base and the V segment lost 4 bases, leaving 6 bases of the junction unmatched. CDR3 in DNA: TGTGCCAGCAGCTCAGGCACAGGGGGATCCTACGAGCAGTACTTC. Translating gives CASSSGTGGSYEQYF.

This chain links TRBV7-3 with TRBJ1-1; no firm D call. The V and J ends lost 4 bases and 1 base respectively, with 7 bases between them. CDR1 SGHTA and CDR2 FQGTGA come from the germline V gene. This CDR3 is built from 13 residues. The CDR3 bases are TGTGCCAGCAGCTCTCAGGCGAACACTGAAGCTTTCTTT. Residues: CASSSQANTEAFF.

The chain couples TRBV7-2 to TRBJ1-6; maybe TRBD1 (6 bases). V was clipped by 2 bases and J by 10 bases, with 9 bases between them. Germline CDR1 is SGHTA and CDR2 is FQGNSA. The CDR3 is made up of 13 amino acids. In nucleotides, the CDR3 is TGTGCCAGCAGCTTAAGGGGGGGATCACCCCTCCACTTT. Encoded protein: CASSLRGGSPLHF.

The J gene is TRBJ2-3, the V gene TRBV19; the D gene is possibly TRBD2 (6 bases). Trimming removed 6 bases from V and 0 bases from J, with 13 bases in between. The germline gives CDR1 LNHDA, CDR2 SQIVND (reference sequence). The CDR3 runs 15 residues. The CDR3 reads CASRNSGHSTDTQYF. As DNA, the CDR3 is TGTGCCAGTAGGAATAGCGGCCATAGCACAGATACGCAGTATTTT.

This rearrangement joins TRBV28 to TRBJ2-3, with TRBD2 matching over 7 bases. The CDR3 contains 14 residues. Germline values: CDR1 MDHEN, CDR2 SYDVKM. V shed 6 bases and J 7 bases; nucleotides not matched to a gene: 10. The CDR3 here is CASSSRTRTYTQYF. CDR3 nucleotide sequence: TGTGCCAGCAGCTCACGGACTAGGACATATACGCAGTATTTT.

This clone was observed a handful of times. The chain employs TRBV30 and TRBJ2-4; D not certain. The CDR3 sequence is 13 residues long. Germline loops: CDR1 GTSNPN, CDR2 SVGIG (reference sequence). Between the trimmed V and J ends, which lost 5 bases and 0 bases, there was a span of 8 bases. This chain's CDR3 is CAWENLAKNIQYF. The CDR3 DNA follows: TGTGCCTGGGAAAACTTAGCCAAAAACATTCAGTACTTC.